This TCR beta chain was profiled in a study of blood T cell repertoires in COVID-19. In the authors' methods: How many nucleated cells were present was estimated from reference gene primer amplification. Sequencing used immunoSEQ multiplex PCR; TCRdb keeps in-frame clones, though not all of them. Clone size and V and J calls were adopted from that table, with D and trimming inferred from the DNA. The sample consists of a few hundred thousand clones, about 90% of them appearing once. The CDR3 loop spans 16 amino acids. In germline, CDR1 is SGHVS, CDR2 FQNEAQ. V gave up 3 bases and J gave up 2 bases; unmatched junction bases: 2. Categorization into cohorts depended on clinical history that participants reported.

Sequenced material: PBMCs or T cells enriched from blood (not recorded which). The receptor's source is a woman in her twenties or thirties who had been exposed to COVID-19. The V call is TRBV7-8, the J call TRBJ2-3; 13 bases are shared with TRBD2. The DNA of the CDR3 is TGTGCCAGCAGCTTGGGACTAGCGGGACTCACAGATACGCAGTATTTT. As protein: CASSLGLAGLTDTQYF.